One and the same sample provided the 30 T cell receptor beta chains below, sequenced in a study of PD-1 blockade in classical Hodgkin lymphoma. Every one of the patients relapsed after autologous stem cell transplantation (brentuximab vedotin exposure was variable). Libraries were prepared by immunoSEQ multiplex PCR; TCRdb keeps only in-frame clonotypes and omits some of them. The table records roughly 30,000 clones, around 70% of them present only once. The sample consisted of peripheral blood mononuclear cells (PBMCs), taken before the second cycle of nivolumab. Receptors were obtained from a human donor with classical Hodgkin lymphoma.

The chain carries TRBV23-1 and TRBJ1-3; TRBD1 agrees at 10 bases. TRBV23-1 counts as an open reading frame of uncertain function. The V gene end was trimmed by 7 bases and the J gene end by 4 bases; junction bases not matched to a gene: 10. This CDR3 spans 16 amino acids. CDR3: CASKLDRGRAGNTIYF. CDR3 nucleotides: TGCGCCAGCAAGCTGGACAGGGGGAGGGCCGGAAACACCATATATTTT.

The V call is TRBV7-9, the J call TRBJ2-3; D is undetermined. The germline V and J ends were trimmed by 6 bases and 1 base, with 8 bases remaining between them. The CDR3 sequence is 13 residues long. The germline CDR1 and CDR2 sequences are SEHNR and FQNEAQ (reference sequence). The DNA of the CDR3 is TGTGCCAGCAGACCCTTAGGCACAGATACGCAGTATTTT. Amino acids: CASRPLGTDTQYF.

The chain recombines TRBV7-9 with TRBJ2-5; D not resolved. This CDR3 is built from 11 residues. Germline assignment: CDR1 SEHNR and CDR2 FQNEAQ (reference sequence). With 5 bases removed from V and 5 bases from J, the gap between germline ends came to 6 bases. The CDR3 DNA is TGTGCCAGCAGCCCACTTGAGACCCAGTACTTC. Translating it yields CASSPLETQYF.

This clone was seen many times. The J gene is TRBJ1-1, the V gene TRBV19; 9 bases are shared with TRBD1. Germline CDR1 LNHDA, CDR2 SQIVND (reference sequence). V was pared by 3 bases and J by 5 bases, with 10 bases of the junction left unmatched. This CDR3 region has 16 residues. The CDR3 DNA follows: TGTGCCAGTAGTATCCTCTCTAGACAGGGGGGGACTGAAGCTTTCTTT. It encodes CASSILSRQGGTEAFF.

The chain combines TRBV7-9 with TRBJ1-2; D remains ambiguous. There are 13 residues in the CDR3. Germline assignment: CDR1 SEHNR and CDR2 FQNEAQ (reference sequence). V was pared by 1 base and J by 7 bases, with 10 bases between. CDR3 sequence: CASSLGVLGGYTF. In nucleotides, the CDR3 is TGTGCCAGCAGCTTAGGAGTTCTCGGTGGCTACACCTTC.

The chain is built from TRBV7-9 and TRBJ2-1; TRBD2 is a possible D gene (5 bases). Looked up from germline, CDR1 is SEHNR and CDR2 is FQNEAQ (reference sequence). V dropped 4 bases and J dropped 11 bases, with 15 bases sitting between them. CDR3 length equals 13 residues. CDR3 region: CASSSLTERQQFF. The CDR3 nucleotides read TGTGCCAGCAGCTCACTGACGGAGCGGCAGCAGTTCTTC.

This clone showed up just a few times. The J gene is TRBJ2-3, the V gene TRBV19; the D gene is possibly TRBD2 (6 bases). Trimming left V 4 bases short and J 0 bases short, with 14 bases between. Germline CDR1 and CDR2: LNHDA and SQIVND (reference sequence). The CDR3 totals 16 residues. Written as DNA, the CDR3 is TGTGCCAGTAGTACGAACCGACTAGTTAGCACAGATACGCAGTATTTT. This gives the protein CASSTNRLVSTDTQYF.

The chain combines TRBV16 with TRBJ2-7; D is undetermined. CDR3 length: 13 residues. V lost 3 bases and J 4 bases, leaving 10 bases between the germline ends. Germline loops: CDR1 KGHSY, CDR2 FQNENV. The CDR3 reads CASSHHDLYEQYV. CDR3 bases: TGTGCCAGCAGCCACCACGATTTGTACGAGCAGTACGTC.

The chain carries TRBV19 and TRBJ2-4; a possible D gene is TRBD2 (6 bases). V lost 3 bases and J 0 bases, leaving 15 bases between the germline ends. Looked up from germline, CDR1 is LNHDA and CDR2 is SQIVND (reference sequence). This CDR3 spans 17 amino acids. The CDR3 spells CASSITSEGLAKNIQYF. The CDR3 nucleotides are TGTGCCAGTAGTATCACCTCCGAGGGACTAGCCAAAAACATTCAGTACTTC.

The chain carries TRBV7-1 and TRBJ2-7, with TRBD1 identical over 7 bases. TRBV7-1 is reported as an ORF; its role is uncertain. This CDR3 has 14 amino acids. V was clipped by 4 bases and J by 3 bases; unmatched bases: 6. The CDR3 sequence is CASSLGGRVYEQYF. The CDR3 nucleotides read TGTGCCAGCAGCTTAGGGGGCAGGGTCTACGAGCAGTACTTC.

The chain recombines TRBV19 with TRBJ1-1; D ambiguous. Germline V gene data show CDR1 as LNHDA and CDR2 as SQIVND (reference sequence). The CDR3 runs 16 residues. V was cut by 3 bases and J by 0 bases, with 14 bases left in between. CDR3 in DNA: TGTGCCAGTAGTATTTTGAATAGGAGATTGAACACTGAAGCTTTCTTT. The encoded protein is CASSILNRRLNTEAFF.

This clone was seen a handful of times. The J gene is TRBJ1-5, the V gene TRBV9; D is possibly TRBD1 (5 bases). V dropped 4 bases and J dropped 13 bases, with 18 bases sitting between them. The CDR3 loop spans 13 amino acids. In germline, CDR1 is SGDLS, CDR2 YYNGEE. This CDR3 reads CASSTRAETEQHF. In nucleotides, the CDR3 is TGTGCCAGCAGCACGAGGGCGGAGACAGAGCAGCATTTT. The full variable domain, rest sourced from reference TRBV9 and TRBJ1-5, is DSGVTQTPKHLITATGQRVTLRCSPRSGDLSVYWYQQSLDQGLQFLIQYYNGEERAKGNILERFSAQQFPDLHSELNLSSLELGDSALYFCASSTRAETEQHFGDGTRLSIL.

The chain joins TRBV15 to TRBJ2-5; 8 bases align to TRBD1. Germline trimming cut 5 bases from V and 5 bases from J; bases unmatched to any gene: 7. The CDR3 contains 14 residues. The V gene's germline CDR1 is LNHNV and CDR2 YYDKDF (reference sequence). CDR3 in amino acids: CATSPAGGGETQYF. DNA for the CDR3: TGTGCCACCAGCCCGGCAGGGGGCGGGGAGACCCAGTACTTC.

The J gene is TRBJ2-2, the V gene TRBV29-1; D gene ambiguous. Germline assignment: CDR1 SQVTM and CDR2 ANQGSEA. This CDR3 has 13 residues. The ends were cut back, 7 bases at V and 5 bases at J, with 14 bases in the middle. The CDR3 protein is CSAGGGITGELFF. In DNA form, the CDR3 reads TGCAGCGCCGGCGGCGGAATTACCGGGGAGCTGTTTTTT.

This clone was recorded only once. The CDR3, as DNA: TGTGCCAGTAGTAGATCCCTGGTTAGCGAGCAGTTCTTC. Its translation: CASSRSLVSEQFF. The V call is TRBV19, the J call TRBJ2-1; D is unresolved. The germline gives CDR1 LNHDA, CDR2 SQIVND (reference sequence). V lost 4 bases and J lost 10, with 14 bases in between. The CDR3 runs 13 residues.

J is TRBJ1-1 and V is TRBV29-1, with D possibly being TRBD1 (6 bases). Trimming stripped 3 bases from V and 2 bases from J, with 13 bases between. CDR3 length: 14 residues. Germline V CDR1 and CDR2: SQVTM, ANQGSEA. The CDR3 nucleotides read TGCAGCGTTGAGCCTTTGACAGGAAACACTGAAGCTTTCTTT. Translation: CSVEPLTGNTEAFF.

This rearrangement joins TRBV6-5 to TRBJ2-1; no reliable D call. The V gene's germline CDR1 is MNHEY and CDR2 SVGAGI. The V and J ends lost 4 bases and 14 bases respectively, with 24 bases between them. The CDR3 consists of 15 residues. CDR3 amino acids: CASSLERRPSGLEFF. CDR3 DNA: TGTGCCAGCAGTTTGGAAAGGAGACCCTCAGGTTTGGAGTTCTTC.

The chain links TRBV5-4 to TRBJ2-2; D might be TRBD2 (5 bases). The CDR3 has 15 amino acids. Germline assignment: CDR1 SGHNT and CDR2 YYREEE (reference sequence). V shed 2 bases and J shed 7 bases, with 15 bases lying between them. The CDR3 DNA follows: TGTGCCAGCAGCTTTGAGGGTCTCGTGATCGGGGAGCTGTTTTTT. This translates into CASSFEGLVIGELFF.

The J gene is TRBJ2-2, the V gene TRBV7-9; 7 bases are a match to TRBD2. Trimming removed 5 bases from V and 3 bases from J; junction bases left unmatched: 6. CDR3 length: 15 residues. Per the germline V gene, CDR1 is SEHNR and CDR2 is FQNEAQ (reference sequence). CDR3 DNA sequence: TGTGCCAGCAGCGGGAGGGAGGAGGACACCGGGGAGCTGTTTTTT. Translation: CASSGREEDTGELFF.

DNA of the CDR3: TGTGCCAGCAGCTTATTGCCTAGCGGTACAGATACGCAGTATTTT. It encodes CASSLLPSGTDTQYF. This chain joins TRBV7-9 and TRBJ2-3; the match to TRBD2 covers 7 bases. Germline-derived CDR1 and CDR2 are SEHNR and FQNEAQ (reference sequence). CDR3 length: 15 residues. V dropped 2 bases and J dropped 3; count of bases not matched to a gene: 5.

This sequence joins TRBV5-1 and TRBJ2-1, with 15 bases matching TRBD2. The germline gives CDR1 SGHRS, CDR2 YFSETQ. The V and J ends lost 4 bases and 3 bases, in that order; junction bases with no gene match: 8. The CDR3 spans 18 residues. The CDR3 is CASSLRTSGRANYNEQFF. In nucleotides, the CDR3 is TGCGCCAGCAGCCTCCGGACTAGCGGGAGGGCCAACTACAATGAGCAGTTCTTC.

The chain joins TRBV18 to TRBJ2-1; 7 bases are a match to TRBD1. This CDR3 spans 15 amino acids. With 2 bases clipped from V and 5 bases from J, the junction kept 6 bases outside the gene matches. CDR1 is KGHSH and CDR2 is LQKENI in the germline V gene. CDR3 DNA sequence: TGTGCCAGCTCACCAGGGCAGGGGGTAAACAATGAGCAGTTCTTC. Protein: CASSPGQGVNNEQFF.

The sample holds a few counts of this clone. The rearrangement joins TRBV6-5 to TRBJ1-6; no definite D call. Germline V gene sequence: CDR1 MNHEY, CDR2 SVGAGI. V lost 7 bases, J lost 9 bases, and 19 bases lay in between. The CDR3 runs to 15 residues. CDR3 DNA sequence: TGTGCCAGCACCCTATTGGGCGGCGGGGTTTCACCCCTCCACTTT. Protein product: CASTLLGGGVSPLHF.

The chain links TRBV19 to TRBJ2-2; the D is unclear. The CDR3 covers 15 residues. CDR1 is LNHDA, CDR2 SQIVND, per germline (reference sequence). V gave up 7 bases and J gave up 3 bases, with 15 bases separating them. DNA for the CDR3: TGTGCCAGTAAGGAACCGCAGTCCTACACCGGGGAGCTGTTTTTT. Translating it yields CASKEPQSYTGELFF.

The J gene is TRBJ1-2, the V gene TRBV5-1; D gene ambiguous. V was shortened by 7 bases and J by 8 bases, with 15 bases between the two germline ends. The CDR3 covers 12 residues. CDR1 and CDR2 from the germline V gene are SGHRS and YFSETQ. CDR3 in amino acids: CASSLEASGYTF. For the CDR3, the DNA is TGCGCCAGCTCACTCGAGGCCTCCGGCTACACCTTC.

The chain is built from TRBV7-8 and TRBJ2-2, with D perhaps matching TRBD2 (5 bases). Germline-derived CDR1 and CDR2 are SGHVS and FQNEAQ. This CDR3 has 15 residues. Trimming stripped 2 bases from V and 4 bases from J, with 11 bases between. CDR3 in DNA: TGTGCCAGCAGCTTAACGGGAACATCCACCGGGGAGCTGTTTTTT. Translation gives CASSLTGTSTGELFF.

This chain uses TRBV9 with TRBJ2-5; 9 bases align to TRBD1. Per germline, CDR1 SGDLS and CDR2 YYNGEE. The V and J ends lost 4 bases and 5 bases, in that order; junction bases with no gene match: 9. The CDR3 has 15 residues. Written as DNA, the CDR3 is TGTGCCAGCAGCAGACCTACAGGGGGCGCGGAGACCCAGTACTTC. Protein: CASSRPTGGAETQYF.

The chain employs TRBV4-2 and TRBJ1-2; D gene ambiguous. Trimming took 1 base from V and 0 from J, leaving 6 bases between them. The CDR3 length is 14 residues. Germline values: CDR1 LGHNA, CDR2 YNFKEQ. CDR3 DNA sequence: TGTGCCAGCAGCCAAGCTGGGACTAACTATGGCTACACCTTC. Its translation: CASSQAGTNYGYTF.

The genes are TRBV5-6 and TRBJ2-1; 7 positions match TRBD1. Germline CDR1 SGHDT, CDR2 YYEEEE. This CDR3 has 14 residues. V dropped 0 bases and J dropped 8; count of bases not matched to a gene: 5. The CDR3 nucleotides are TGTGCCAGCAGCTTGGGAGGGGACAGTTATGAGCAGTTCTTC. Encoded protein: CASSLGGDSYEQFF.

V gene TRBV4-3 combines with J gene TRBJ2-7; 7 bases align to TRBD2. Germline-derived CDR1 and CDR2 are LGHNA and YSLEER. This CDR3 region has 15 residues. Germline trimming cut 1 base from V and 2 bases from J; bases unmatched to any gene: 5. In nucleotides, the CDR3 is TGCGCCAGCAGCCAAGGTCCTACTAGCGCCTACGAGCAGTACTTC. As protein: CASSQGPTSAYEQYF.